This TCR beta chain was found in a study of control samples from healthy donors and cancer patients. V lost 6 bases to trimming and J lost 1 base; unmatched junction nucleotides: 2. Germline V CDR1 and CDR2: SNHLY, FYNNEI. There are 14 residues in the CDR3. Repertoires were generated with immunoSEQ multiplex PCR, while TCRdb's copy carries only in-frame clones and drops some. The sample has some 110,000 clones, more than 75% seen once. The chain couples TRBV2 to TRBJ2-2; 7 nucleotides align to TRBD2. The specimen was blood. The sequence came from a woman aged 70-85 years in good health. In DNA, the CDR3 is TGTGCCAGCAGCGGACTAGTGAACACCGGGGAGCTGTTTTTT. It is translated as CASSGLVNTGELFF. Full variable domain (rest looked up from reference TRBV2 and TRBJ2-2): EPEVTQTPSHQVTQMGQEVILRCVPISNHLYFYWYRQILGQKVEFLVSFYNNEISEKSEIFDDQFSVERPDGSNFTLKIRSTKLEDSAMYFCASSGLVNTGELFFGEGSRLTVL.